This T cell receptor beta chain originates from a study of T cell responses to AZD1222 COVID-19 vaccine. TCRdb's table, derived via immunoSEQ multiplex PCR, lists solely in-frame clones and lacks some. The data show some 86,000 clones, 85% to 90% seen once. General study findings and limits: Following two doses of AZD1222, Spike-specific TCR breadth and depth rose. White British ancestry dominated among donors, who included more females, and clonal diversity was possibly underestimated. Mapped onto spike, vaccine-associated CD4 TCRs spanned it and were dominant at 160-218 and 743-854.

Per germline, CDR1 SQVTM and CDR2 ANQGSEA. The CDR3 runs to 14 residues. About this clone: Its target is unknown.

V and J are TRBV29-1 and TRBJ1-1; TRBD1 matches 8 bases. The sequencing here drew on peripheral blood, taken 28 days after the second AZD1222 dose. This receptor was taken from an adult who received the AZD1222 COVID-19 vaccine. CDR3 sequence (DNA): TGCAGTTTGATCCAGGGGGCAGGGAACACTGAAGCTTTCTTT. This encodes CSLIQGAGNTEAFF.